This T cell receptor (beta chain) was sequenced in a study of graft-versus-host responses after intestinal transplantation. Only one count was recorded for this clone. Its cognate antigen is unknown. The CDR3 consists of 15 residues. CDR1 and CDR2 (germline): MNHNS, SASEGT. V lost 4 bases and J 3 bases, leaving 13 bases between the germline ends. Using immunoSEQ multiplex PCR, the repertoire was profiled, and TCRdb retains in-frame clones only, with some absent. The sample records more than 85,000 clones, around 80% being singletons. Study-level points and caveats: Patients who carried graft-donor T cell macrochimerism also had high graft-versus-host to host-versus-graft clonal ratios in their allografts.

Specimen: unstimulated CD4+ T cells sorted from spleen or lymph node cells, collected before intestinal transplant. This receptor was identified in a human donor who received an intestinal transplant. This chain uses TRBV6-1 with TRBJ1-5, with D possibly matching TRBD1 (5 bases). As DNA, the CDR3 is TGTGCCAGCAGTGCTGAAGGGGCTCTCAATCAGCCCCAGCATTTT. Translating gives CASSAEGALNQPQHF.